The subject of this entry is one T cell receptor (beta chain). The antigen remains undetermined. Via MiXCR, TCRdb re-called the reads, giving one row per CDR3 protein. The table records approximately 590,000 distinct CDR3 sequences, under 45% of them present only once. These data originate in a study of T cell repertoires in cytomegalovirus infection. Study information: Public TCR beta signatures provided an indication of both CMV infection and a matching HLA type. The study's findings and limits: There were carriers of CMV plus the relevant HLA, and cumulative public TCR beta family frequency identified them. CMV-specific HLA-C-restricted TCR beta clonotypes dominated the ex vivo response.

V trimming: 5 bases; J trimming: 4 bases; junction bases outside the gene matches: 7. Germline V lookup: CDR1 DFQATT, CDR2 SNEGSKA (reference sequence). The length of the CDR3 is 13 residues. The material was cultured PBMCs, obtained from culture after CMV antigen stimulation. This chain links TRBV20-1 with TRBJ1-2; 7 nucleotides line up with TRBD1. The receptor's source is a human donor in good health (CMV status not recorded). Some clones in this sample may be carry-over from other donors' samples. Written as DNA, the CDR3 is TGCAGTGCTTCGGACAGGAGACGCTATGGCTACACCTTC. It translates to CSASDRRRYGYTF.